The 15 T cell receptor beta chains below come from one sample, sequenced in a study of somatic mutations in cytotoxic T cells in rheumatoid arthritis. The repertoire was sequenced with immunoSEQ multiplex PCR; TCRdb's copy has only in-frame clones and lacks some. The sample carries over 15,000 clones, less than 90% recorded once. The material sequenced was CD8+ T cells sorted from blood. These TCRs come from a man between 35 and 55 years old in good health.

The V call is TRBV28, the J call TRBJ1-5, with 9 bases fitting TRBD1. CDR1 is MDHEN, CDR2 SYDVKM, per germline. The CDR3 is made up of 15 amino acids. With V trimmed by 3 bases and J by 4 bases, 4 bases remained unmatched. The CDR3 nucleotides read TGTGCCAGCAGTTTCGGGACAGGGTATAATCAGCCCCAGCATTTT. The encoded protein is CASSFGTGYNQPQHF.

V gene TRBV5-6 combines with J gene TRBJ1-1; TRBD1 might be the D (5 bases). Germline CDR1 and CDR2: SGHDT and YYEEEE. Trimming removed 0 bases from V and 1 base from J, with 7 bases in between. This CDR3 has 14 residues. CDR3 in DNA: TGTGCCAGCAGCTTGGGCACAGGGAACACTGAAGCTTTCTTT. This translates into CASSLGTGNTEAFF.

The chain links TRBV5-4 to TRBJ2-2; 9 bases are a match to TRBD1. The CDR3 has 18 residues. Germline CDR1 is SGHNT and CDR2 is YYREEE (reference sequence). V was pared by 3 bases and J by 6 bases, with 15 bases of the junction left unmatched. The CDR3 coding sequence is TGTGCCAGCAGCTCCCATCGGACAGGGGACGATATAGCCGGGGAGCTGTTTTTT. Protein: CASSSHRTGDDIAGELFF.

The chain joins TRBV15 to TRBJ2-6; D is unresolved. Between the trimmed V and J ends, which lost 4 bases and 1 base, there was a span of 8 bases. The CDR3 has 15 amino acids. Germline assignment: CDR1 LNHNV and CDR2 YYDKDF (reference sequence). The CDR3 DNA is TGTGCCACCAGCAAGGATCATTCTGGGGCCAACGTCCTGACTTTC. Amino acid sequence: CATSKDHSGANVLTF.

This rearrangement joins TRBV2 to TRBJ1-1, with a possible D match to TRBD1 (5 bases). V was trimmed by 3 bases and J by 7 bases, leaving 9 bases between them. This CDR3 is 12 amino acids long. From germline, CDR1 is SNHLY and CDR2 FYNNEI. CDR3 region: CASSDRVLEAFF. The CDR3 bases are TGTGCCAGCAGTGACAGGGTTCTTGAAGCTTTCTTT.

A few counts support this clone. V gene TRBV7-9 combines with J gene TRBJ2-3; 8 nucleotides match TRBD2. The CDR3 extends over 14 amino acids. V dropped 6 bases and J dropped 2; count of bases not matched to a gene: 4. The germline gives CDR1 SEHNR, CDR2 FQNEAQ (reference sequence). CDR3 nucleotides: TGTGCCAGCAGAGCGGGAGTAGACACAGATACGCAGTATTTT. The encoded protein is CASRAGVDTDTQYF.

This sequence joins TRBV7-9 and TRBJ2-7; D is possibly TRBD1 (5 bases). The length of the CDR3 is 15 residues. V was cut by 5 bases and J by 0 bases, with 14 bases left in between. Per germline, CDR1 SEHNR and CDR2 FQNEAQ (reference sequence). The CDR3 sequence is CASSPRTHISYEQYF. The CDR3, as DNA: TGTGCCAGCAGCCCACGGACACATATCTCCTACGAGCAGTACTTC.

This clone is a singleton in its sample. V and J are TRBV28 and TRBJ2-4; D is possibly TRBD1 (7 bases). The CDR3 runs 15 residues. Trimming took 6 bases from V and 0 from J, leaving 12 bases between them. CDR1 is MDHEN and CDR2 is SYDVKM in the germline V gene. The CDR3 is CASSSGGLAKNIQYF. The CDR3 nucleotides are TGTGCCAGCAGCTCAGGGGGGTTAGCCAAAAACATTCAGTACTTC.

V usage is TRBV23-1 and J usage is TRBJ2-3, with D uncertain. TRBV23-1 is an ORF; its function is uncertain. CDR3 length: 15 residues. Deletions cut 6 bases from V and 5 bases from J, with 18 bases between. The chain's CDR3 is CASSQASAEIDTQYF. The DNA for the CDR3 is TGCGCCAGCAGCCAGGCCAGCGCGGAGATAGATACGCAGTATTTT.

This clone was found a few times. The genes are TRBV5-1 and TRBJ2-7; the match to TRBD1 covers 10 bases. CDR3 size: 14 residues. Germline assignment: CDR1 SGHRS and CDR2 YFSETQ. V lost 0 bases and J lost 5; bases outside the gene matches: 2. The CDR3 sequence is CASSLGQGANEQYF. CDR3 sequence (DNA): TGCGCCAGCAGCTTGGGACAGGGGGCTAACGAGCAGTACTTC.

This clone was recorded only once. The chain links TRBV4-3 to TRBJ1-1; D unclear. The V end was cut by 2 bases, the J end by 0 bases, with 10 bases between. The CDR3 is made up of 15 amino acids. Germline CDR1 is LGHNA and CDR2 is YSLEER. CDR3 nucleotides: TGCGCCAGCAGCCAATGGAAGGAGCTGAACACTGAAGCTTTCTTT. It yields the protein CASSQWKELNTEAFF.

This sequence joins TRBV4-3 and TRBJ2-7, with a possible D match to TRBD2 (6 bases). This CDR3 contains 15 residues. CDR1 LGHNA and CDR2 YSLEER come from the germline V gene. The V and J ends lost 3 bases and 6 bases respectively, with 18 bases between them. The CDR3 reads CASSQEGLSVFEQYF. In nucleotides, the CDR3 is TGCGCCAGCAGCCAGGAGGGACTCTCGGTGTTCGAGCAGTACTTC.

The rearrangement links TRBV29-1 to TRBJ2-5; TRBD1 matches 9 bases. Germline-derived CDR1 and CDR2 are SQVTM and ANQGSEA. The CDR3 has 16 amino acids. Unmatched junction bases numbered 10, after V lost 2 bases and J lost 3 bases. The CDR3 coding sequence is TGCAGCGTTGAATGGGAAGGAGGGACAGGGAAAGAGACCCAGTACTTC. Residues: CSVEWEGGTGKETQYF.

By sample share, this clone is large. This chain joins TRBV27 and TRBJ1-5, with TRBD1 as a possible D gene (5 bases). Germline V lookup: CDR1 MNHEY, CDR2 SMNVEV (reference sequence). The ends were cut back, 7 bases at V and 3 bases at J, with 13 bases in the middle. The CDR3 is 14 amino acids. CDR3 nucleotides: TGTGCCAGCACCCCGATGGGGGTCAATCAGCCCCAGCATTTT. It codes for CASTPMGVNQPQHF.

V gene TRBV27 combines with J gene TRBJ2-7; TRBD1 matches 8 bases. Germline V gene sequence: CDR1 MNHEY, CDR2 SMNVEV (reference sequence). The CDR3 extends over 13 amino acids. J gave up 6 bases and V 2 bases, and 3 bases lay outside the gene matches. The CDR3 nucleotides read TGTGCCAGCAGTTTACCGACAGGGGCCGAGCAGTACTTC. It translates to CASSLPTGAEQYF.